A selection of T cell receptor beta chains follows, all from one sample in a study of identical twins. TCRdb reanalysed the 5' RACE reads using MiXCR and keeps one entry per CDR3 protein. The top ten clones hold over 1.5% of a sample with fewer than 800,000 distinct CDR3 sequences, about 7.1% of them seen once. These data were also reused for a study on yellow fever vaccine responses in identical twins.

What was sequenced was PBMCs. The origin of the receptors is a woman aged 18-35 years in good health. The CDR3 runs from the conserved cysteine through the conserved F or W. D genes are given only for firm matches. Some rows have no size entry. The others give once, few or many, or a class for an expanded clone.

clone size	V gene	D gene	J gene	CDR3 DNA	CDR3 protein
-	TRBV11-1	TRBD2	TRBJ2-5	TGTGCCAGCAGCCTCACCCAACGACGGACTAGGGTAGGAGAGACCCAGTACTTC	CASSLTQRRTRVGETQYF
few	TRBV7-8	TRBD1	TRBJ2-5	TGTGCCAGCAGGTTGACAGGGGCAGGGGAGACCCAGTACTTC	CASRLTGAGETQYF
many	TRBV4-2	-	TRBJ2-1	TGTGCCAGCAGCCAAGACGGACTTTACAATGAGCAGTTCTTC	CASSQDGLYNEQFF
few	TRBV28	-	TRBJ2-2	TGTGCCAGCAGTCCCCCCGACAGGTTCACCGGGGAGCTGTTTTTT	CASSPPDRFTGELFF
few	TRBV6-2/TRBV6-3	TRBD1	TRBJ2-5	TGTGCCAGCAGAAACAGGGGGCGTTGGGAGACCCAGTACTTC	CASRNRGRWETQYF
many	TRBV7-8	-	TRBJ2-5	TGTGCCAGTGGAGGGACATTGGAAGAGACCCAGTACTTC	CASGGTLEETQYF
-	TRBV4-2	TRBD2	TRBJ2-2	TGTGCCAGCAGCCCTCGCTTGGCGGGGGTCGGGGAGCTGTTTTTT	CASSPRLAGVGELFF
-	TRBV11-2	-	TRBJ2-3	TGTGCCAGCAGCGAGGGGGGGGCCCGGACAGATACGCAGTATTTT	CASSEGGARTDTQYF
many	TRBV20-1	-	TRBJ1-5	TGCAGTGCTAGAGCGGTACAGGATAGCAATCAGCCCCAGCATTTT	CSARAVQDSNQPQHF
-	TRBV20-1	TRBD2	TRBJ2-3	TGCAGTGCTAGAGATCCCGGGCTAGCGGGAGGTCCTAGCACAGATACGCAGTATTTT	CSARDPGLAGGPSTDTQYF
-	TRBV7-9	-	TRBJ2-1	TGTGCCAGCGCGGGGGCAGGGAATAATGAGCAGTTCTTC	CASAGAGNNEQFF
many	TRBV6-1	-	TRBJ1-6	TGTGCCAGCAGTGAAGATTCAGGAAATAATTCACCCCTCCACTTT	CASSEDSGNNSPLHF
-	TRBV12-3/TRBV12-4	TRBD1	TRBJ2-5	TGTGCCAGCAGTACTAGACAGGGTTGGGAAGAGACCCAGTACTTC	CASSTRQGWEETQYF
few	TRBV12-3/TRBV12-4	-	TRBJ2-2	TGTGCCAGCAGGGGGCGCGGGGAGCTGTTTTTT	CASRGRGELFF
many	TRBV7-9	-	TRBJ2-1	TGTGCCAGCAGCGGATTGGCCTTTGGTAATGAGCAGTTCTTC	CASSGLAFGNEQFF
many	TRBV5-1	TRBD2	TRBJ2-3	TGCGCCAGCAGCGGGCTAGCGGGAGCTGATACGCAGTATTTT	CASSGLAGADTQYF
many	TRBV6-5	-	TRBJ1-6	TGTGCCAGCAGTTACGTTGGGGCTTCACCCCTCCACTTT	CASSYVGASPLHF
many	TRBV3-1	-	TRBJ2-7	TGTGCCAGCAGCCAAGGCGGAAGCGGAAACTACGAGCAGTACTTC	CASSQGGSGNYEQYF
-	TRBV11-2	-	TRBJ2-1	TGTGCCAGCACCGGTCGGGGCGGGGGCCCATTCCAGGGTGAGCAGTTCTTC	CASTGRGGGPFQGEQFF
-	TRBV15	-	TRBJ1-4	TGTGCCACCAGTGGGCAGAATAGTGATAACGAAAAACTGTTTTTT	CATSGQNSDNEKLFF
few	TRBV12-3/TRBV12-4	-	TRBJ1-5	TGTGCCAGCAGTTTAGGCGGTCCCGGTCAGCCCCAGCATTTT	CASSLGGPGQPQHF
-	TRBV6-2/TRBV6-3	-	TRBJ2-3	TGTGCCAGCAGTTACCCAGAGCGGGCCCCGATCACAGATACGCAGTATTTT	CASSYPERAPITDTQYF
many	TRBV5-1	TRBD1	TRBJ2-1	TGCGCCAGCAGCTTCGGGGACAGCAACAATGAGCAGTTCTTC	CASSFGDSNNEQFF